In this sample, the clone carrying this TCR beta chain turned up once. Clones were sequenced by immunoSEQ multiplex PCR, and TCRdb holds only the in-frame ones, with some missing. The sample lists around 2.3 million clones; roughly 95% were seen once. These data are taken from a study of shared clonotypes between healthy human individuals. Study information: There were three CD4 naive, three CD4 memory, two CD8 naive and one CD8 memory plates per donor.

CDR1 SGHRS and CDR2 YFSETQ come from the germline V gene. The V end lost 2 bases, the J end lost 2 bases, and 11 bases lay between the germline ends. The CDR3 runs 14 residues. The source material was naive CD4+ T cells sorted from blood. Subset here: CD45RA+ positively selected. The sequence came from a man aged 18 to 35 in good health. The rearrangement joins TRBV5-1 to TRBJ2-7; tentative D call: TRBD2 (7 bases). CDR3 DNA: TGCGCCAGCAGCTTCCGGGGGGCTACCTACGAGCAGTACTTC. Translated: CASSFRGATYEQYF.